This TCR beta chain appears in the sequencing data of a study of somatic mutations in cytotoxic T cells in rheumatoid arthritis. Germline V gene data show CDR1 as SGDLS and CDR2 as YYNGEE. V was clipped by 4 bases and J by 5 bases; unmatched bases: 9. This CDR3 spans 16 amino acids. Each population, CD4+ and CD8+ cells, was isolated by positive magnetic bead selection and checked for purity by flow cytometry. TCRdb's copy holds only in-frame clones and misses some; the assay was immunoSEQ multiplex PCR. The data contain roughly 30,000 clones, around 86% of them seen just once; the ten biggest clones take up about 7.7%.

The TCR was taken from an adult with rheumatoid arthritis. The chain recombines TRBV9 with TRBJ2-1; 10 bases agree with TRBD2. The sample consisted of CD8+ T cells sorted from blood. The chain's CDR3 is CASSPSGGLINNEQFF. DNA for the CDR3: TGTGCCAGCAGCCCTAGCGGGGGCTTAATTAACAATGAGCAGTTCTTC.